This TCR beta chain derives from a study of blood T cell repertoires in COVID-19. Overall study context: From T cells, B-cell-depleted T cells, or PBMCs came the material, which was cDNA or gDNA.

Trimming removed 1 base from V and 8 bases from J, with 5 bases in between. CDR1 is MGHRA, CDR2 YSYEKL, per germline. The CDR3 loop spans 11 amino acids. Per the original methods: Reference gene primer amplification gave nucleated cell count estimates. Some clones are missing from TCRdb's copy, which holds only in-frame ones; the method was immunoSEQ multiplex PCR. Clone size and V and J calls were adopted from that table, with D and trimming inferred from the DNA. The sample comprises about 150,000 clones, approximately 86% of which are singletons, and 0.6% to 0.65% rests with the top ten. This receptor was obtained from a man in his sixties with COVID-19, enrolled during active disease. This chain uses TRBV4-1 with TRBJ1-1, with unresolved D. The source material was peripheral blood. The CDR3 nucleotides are TGCGCCAGCAGCCAAGGGGAGGAAGCTTTCTTT. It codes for CASSQGEEAFF.